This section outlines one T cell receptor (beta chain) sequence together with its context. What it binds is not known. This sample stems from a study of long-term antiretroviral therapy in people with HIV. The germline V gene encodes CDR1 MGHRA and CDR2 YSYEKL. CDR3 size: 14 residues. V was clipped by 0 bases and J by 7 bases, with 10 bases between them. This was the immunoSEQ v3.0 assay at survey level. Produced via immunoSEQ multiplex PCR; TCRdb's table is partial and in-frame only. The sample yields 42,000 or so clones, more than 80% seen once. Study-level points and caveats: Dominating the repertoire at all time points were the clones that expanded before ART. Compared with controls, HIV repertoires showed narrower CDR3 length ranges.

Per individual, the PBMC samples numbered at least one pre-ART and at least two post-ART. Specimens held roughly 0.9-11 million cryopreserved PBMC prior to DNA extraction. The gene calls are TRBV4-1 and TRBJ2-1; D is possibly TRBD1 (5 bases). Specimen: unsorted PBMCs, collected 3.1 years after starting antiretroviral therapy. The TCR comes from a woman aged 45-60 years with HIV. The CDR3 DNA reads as TGCGCCAGCAGCCAAGAAGGGAAGGGGAATGAGCAGTTCTTC. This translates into CASSQEGKGNEQFF.